The source of this TCR beta chain is a study of T cell responses to AZD1222 COVID-19 vaccine. The assay was immunoSEQ multiplex PCR, and TCRdb's table has in-frame clones only and misses some. This sample has approximately 98,000 clones, with approximately 89% found just once. Trimming removed 6 bases from V and 2 bases from J, with 15 bases in between. CDR1 is MDHEN, CDR2 SYDVKM, per germline. This CDR3 is built from 15 residues. This TCR was recovered from an adult in good health. The chain employs TRBV28 and TRBJ2-3, with D maybe TRBD2 (6 bases). This material consisted of peripheral blood, taken on day 0 of MenACWY control vaccination. The CDR3 protein is CASSSPRGYTDTQYF. For the CDR3, the DNA is TGTGCCAGCAGCTCCCCCCGGGGGTACACAGATACGCAGTATTTT.